This entry lists 30 T cell receptor beta chains sequenced from one sample in a study of beta chain features in type 1 diabetes. Since all of the isolated RNA was reverse transcribed, expressed TCRB transcripts were what got sequenced. Sequencing used immunoSEQ multiplex PCR; TCRdb keeps in-frame clones, though not all of them. The sample includes 350,000 to 450,000 clones, roughly 16% of them seen just once. The sample taken for sequencing was naive CD4+ T cells from blood. Every receptor here comes from a young woman in good health.

There are a few counts of this clone. This sequence joins TRBV18 and TRBJ2-4, with D unresolved. The V gene lost 6 bases and the J gene lost 7 bases, with 13 bases spanning the gap. The CDR3 spans 13 residues. Germline assignment: CDR1 KGHSH and CDR2 LQKENI. The chain's CDR3 is CASSPGGVNIQYF. CDR3 nucleotide sequence: TGTGCCAGCTCGCCGGGTGGCGTGAACATTCAGTACTTC.

The chain carries TRBV6-5 and TRBJ1-2; 7 bases map to TRBD1. CDR1 and CDR2 (germline): MNHEY, SVGAGI. Trimming cost V 6 bases and J 0 bases; bases outside gene matches: 4. The CDR3 is 14 amino acids. The CDR3 sequence is CASSRDSSNYGYTF. In DNA, the CDR3 is TGTGCCAGCAGCAGGGACAGCTCTAACTATGGCTACACCTTC.

This clone was picked up a small number of times. This sequence joins TRBV9 and TRBJ2-5; TRBD2 might be the D (6 bases). CDR1 and CDR2 from the germline V gene are SGDLS and YYNGEE. There are 13 residues in the CDR3. The V end lost 6 bases, the J end lost 5 bases, and 14 bases lay between the germline ends. The CDR3 coding sequence is TGTGCCAGCACGGCGCGGGGAACGGAGACCCAGTACTTC. Protein: CASTARGTETQYF.

The V and J genes are TRBV30 and TRBJ2-1; perhaps TRBD1 as D (5 bases). V was cut by 0 bases and J by 2 bases, with 14 bases left in between. Germline-derived CDR1 and CDR2 are GTSNPN and SVGIG (reference sequence). This CDR3 spans 16 amino acids. CDR3 in DNA: TGTGCCTGGAGTGTGATCAGGGAAGACCCCTACAATGAGCAGTTCTTC. This sequence encodes CAWSVIREDPYNEQFF.

J is TRBJ2-3 and V is TRBV5-4, with TRBD2 as a possible D gene (6 bases). From germline, CDR1 is SGHNT and CDR2 YYREEE (reference sequence). The CDR3 totals 14 residues. The ends were cut back, 4 bases at V and 0 bases at J, with 9 bases in the middle. Written as DNA, the CDR3 is TGTGCCAGCAGCCCTGGGACTAGCACAGATACGCAGTATTTT. Residues: CASSPGTSTDTQYF.

The rearrangement joins TRBV7-2 to TRBJ2-3; D not certain. This CDR3 has 13 residues. Between the trimmed V and J ends, which lost 5 bases and 1 base, there was a span of 7 bases. Germline-derived CDR1 and CDR2 are SGHTA and FQGNSA. Here the CDR3 DNA reads TGTGCCAGCAGCCCCCCGGGCACAGATACGCAGTATTTT. Translation: CASSPPGTDTQYF. Drawing the rest from reference TRBV7-2 and TRBJ2-3, the complete variable domain is GAGVSQSPSNKVTEKGKDVELRCDPISGHTALYWYRQSLGQGLEFLIYFQGNSAPDKSGLPSDRFSAERTGGSVSTLTIQRTQQEDSAVYLCASSPPGTDTQYFGPGTRLTVL.

This clone was detected a few times. The chain uses TRBV29-1 and TRBJ2-7; 7 positions match TRBD1. Germline V CDR1 and CDR2: SQVTM, ANQGSEA. With 7 bases clipped from V and 2 bases from J, the junction kept 5 bases outside the gene matches. CDR3 length: 12 amino acids. CDR3 bases: TGCAGCGCCGAGGGACAGACCTACGAGCAGTACTTC. Encoded protein: CSAEGQTYEQYF.

The rearrangement uses TRBV11-2 and TRBJ2-1, with TRBD1 identical over 12 bases. The germline V gene has CDR1 SGHAT and CDR2 FQNNGV. Trimming cost V 10 bases and J 8 bases; bases outside gene matches: 6. The CDR3 extends over 13 amino acids. CDR3 region: CATPGTGGHEQFF. The DNA for the CDR3 is TGTGCCACACCAGGGACAGGGGGCCATGAGCAGTTCTTC.

This chain connects TRBV4-3 to TRBJ1-1, with 9 bases aligning to TRBD1. The CDR3 totals 16 residues. V was pared by 4 bases and J by 6 bases, with 12 bases of the junction left unmatched. Germline V gene sequence: CDR1 LGHNA, CDR2 YSLEER. The CDR3 coding sequence is TGCGCCAGCAGCCCCTCACCCGGGACAGGGACCGCTGAAGCTTTCTTT. Its translation is CASSPSPGTGTAEAFF.

The gene calls are TRBV7-9 and TRBJ2-7, with D perhaps matching TRBD2 (5 bases). The germline V gene encodes CDR1 SEHNR and CDR2 FQNEAQ (reference sequence). V was shortened by 5 bases and J by 5 bases, with 10 bases between the two germline ends. The length of the CDR3 is 12 residues. CDR3 bases: TGTGCCAGCAGCCGGACTTACAACGAGCAGTACTTC. Protein sequence: CASSRTYNEQYF.

J is TRBJ2-4 and V is TRBV15; TRBD2 aligns across 12 bases. V shed 7 bases and J 0 bases; nucleotides not matched to a gene: 10. Germline assignment: CDR1 LNHNV and CDR2 YYDKDF (reference sequence). The CDR3 consists of 18 residues. The CDR3 nucleotides are TGTGCCACCACCAATAGGCTAGCGGGAGGGATAGCCAAAAACATTCAGTACTTC. Residues: CATTNRLAGGIAKNIQYF.

This clone was seen a few times. The chain joins TRBV15 to TRBJ2-1; 13 bases match TRBD2. From germline, CDR1 is LNHNV and CDR2 YYDKDF (reference sequence). With V trimmed by 4 bases and J by 7 bases, 4 bases remained unmatched. The CDR3 runs 15 residues. CDR3 region: CATSTGLAGVNEQFF. CDR3 in DNA: TGTGCCACCAGCACCGGACTAGCGGGAGTTAATGAGCAGTTCTTC.

This clone was seen more than once but under ten times. This sequence joins TRBV15 and TRBJ2-7; D ambiguous. Germline-derived CDR1 and CDR2 are LNHNV and YYDKDF (reference sequence). V shed 6 bases and J shed 5 bases, with 11 bases lying between them. The CDR3 sequence is 12 residues long. The CDR3 bases are TGTGCCACCAGTGCTAATGGGCACGAGCAGTACTTC. Its translation: CATSANGHEQYF.

This chain connects TRBV18 to TRBJ1-1, with a possible D match to TRBD1 (6 bases). Trimming removed 5 bases from V and 0 bases from J, with 13 bases in between. Germline-derived CDR1 and CDR2 are KGHSH and LQKENI. The CDR3 sequence is 15 residues long. CDR3 residues: CASSTGGDMNTEAFF. CDR3 DNA: TGTGCCAGCTCAACCGGGGGGGACATGAACACTGAAGCTTTCTTT.

V is TRBV4-1 and J is TRBJ1-2; the D gene is possibly TRBD1 (6 bases). Germline V gives CDR1 MGHRA, CDR2 YSYEKL. Trimming took 0 bases from V and 1 from J, leaving 9 bases between them. The CDR3 length is 15 residues. This CDR3 is CASSQDRGSNYGYTF. The CDR3 DNA reads as TGCGCCAGCAGCCAAGACAGGGGCAGTAACTATGGCTACACCTTC.

The chain combines TRBV30 with TRBJ1-4, with D tentatively TRBD1 (6 bases). CDR1 is GTSNPN and CDR2 is SVGIG in the germline V gene (reference sequence). The CDR3 length is 12 residues. Here the CDR3 reads CGQQGTNEKLFF. Here the CDR3 DNA reads TGTGGACAACAGGGAACTAATGAAAAACTGTTTTTT.

The chain has TRBV28 and TRBJ1-3; TRBD1 aligns across 9 bases. Per the germline V gene, CDR1 is MDHEN and CDR2 is SYDVKM. The CDR3 is made up of 14 amino acids. Trimming took 10 bases from V and 2 from J; bases not matched to a gene: 6. CDR3 nucleotide sequence: TGTGCCACCCTACAGGGGGCGACTGGAAACACCATATATTTT. Translated, it gives CATLQGATGNTIYF.

This clone was seen a handful of times. V gene TRBV4-3 combines with J gene TRBJ2-4; a possible D gene is TRBD1 (5 bases). The germline V gene encodes CDR1 LGHNA and CDR2 YSLEER. The CDR3 runs to 11 residues. The ends were cut back, 2 bases at V and 9 bases at J, with 5 bases in the middle. CDR3 sequence reads: CASSQQGIQYF. CDR3 sequence (DNA): TGCGCCAGCAGCCAACAGGGCATTCAGTACTTC.

This clone was counted a few times. The genes are TRBV5-4 and TRBJ1-4; TRBD1 might be the D (5 bases). The germline CDR1 and CDR2 sequences are SGHNT and YYREEE (reference sequence). V was cut by 4 bases and J by 3 bases, with 16 bases left in between. The CDR3 totals 16 residues. As DNA, the CDR3 is TGTGCCAGCAGCCTCGGACAATCATCAGCTAATGAAAAACTGTTTTTT. Translating gives CASSLGQSSANEKLFF.

The genes are TRBV5-1 and TRBJ2-2, with 9 bases lining up with TRBD2. V was pared by 5 bases and J by 6 bases, with 8 bases of the junction left unmatched. Per the germline V gene, CDR1 is SGHRS and CDR2 is YFSETQ. The CDR3 has 15 residues. DNA of the CDR3: TGCGCCAGCAGGCTCTCCGCGGGAGGGCCCGGGGAGCTGTTTTTT. Translation: CASRLSAGGPGELFF.

This clone was seen a few times. The genes are TRBV7-9 and TRBJ1-1; TRBD1 agrees at 7 bases. The V gene end was trimmed by 5 bases and the J gene end by 3 bases; junction bases not matched to a gene: 3. In germline, CDR1 is SEHNR, CDR2 FQNEAQ (reference sequence). The CDR3 is 13 residues long. The CDR3 loop is CASSATGDTEAFF. The CDR3 DNA sequence: TGTGCCAGCAGCGCTACAGGGGACACTGAAGCTTTCTTT.

This rearrangement joins TRBV6-6 to TRBJ1-5; a possible D gene is TRBD1 (6 bases). Trimming took off 5 bases at V and 3 bases at J, with 11 bases between the two ends. This CDR3 region has 14 residues. CDR1 and CDR2 (germline): MNHNY, SVGAGI (reference sequence). The chain's CDR3 is CASSMDSLNQPQHF. The CDR3 DNA reads TGTGCCAGCAGTATGGACAGCCTCAATCAGCCCCAGCATTTT.

This sequence joins TRBV5-1 and TRBJ2-3; 7 bases align to TRBD1. This CDR3 is 12 amino acids long. With 7 bases clipped from V and 6 bases from J, the junction kept 5 bases outside the gene matches. CDR1 and CDR2 from the germline V gene are SGHRS and YFSETQ. The CDR3 bases are TGCGCCAGCTCGACAGGGCGGGATACGCAGTATTTT. It translates to CASSTGRDTQYF.

The chain employs TRBV10-3 and TRBJ1-1; TRBD1 is a possible D gene (6 bases). V was pared by 4 bases and J by 4 bases, with 7 bases between. CDR1 ENHRY and CDR2 SYGVKD come from the germline V gene. The CDR3 loop spans 12 amino acids. This CDR3 reads CAISGRGTEAFF. Written as DNA, the CDR3 is TGTGCCATCAGTGGCAGGGGCACTGAAGCTTTCTTT.

The V call is TRBV29-1, the J call TRBJ1-4, with a weak D call TRBD1 (6 bases). This CDR3 spans 14 amino acids. With 7 bases removed from V and 5 bases from J, the gap between germline ends came to 17 bases. The germline CDR1 and CDR2 sequences are SQVTM and ANQGSEA. For the CDR3, the DNA is TGCAGCGCTACTTCAGGGGTTAGGAATGAAAAACTGTTTTTT. This gives the protein CSATSGVRNEKLFF.

CDR3 protein: CASSVRDRAVGYTF. DNA of the CDR3: TGTGCCAGCAGCGTCCGGGACAGGGCTGTTGGCTACACCTTC. The chain recombines TRBV9 with TRBJ1-2, with 9 nucleotides matching TRBD1. CDR3 length: 14 amino acids. The junction had 6 bases not matched to a gene; V was cut back by 2 bases and J by 7 bases. Germline assignment: CDR1 SGDLS and CDR2 YYNGEE. The whole variable domain, filled in from reference TRBV9 and TRBJ1-2, reads DSGVTQTPKHLITATGQRVTLRCSPRSGDLSVYWYQQSLDQGLQFLIQYYNGEERAKGNILERFSAQQFPDLHSELNLSSLELGDSALYFCASSVRDRAVGYTFGSGTRLTVV.

CDR3 bases: TGCGCCAGCAGCTTGGCGAACAGGGATGAAACCCAGTACTTC. Residues: CASSLANRDETQYF. The chain joins TRBV5-1 to TRBJ2-5; tentatively, D is TRBD1 (6 bases). Trimming left V 0 bases short and J 8 bases short, with 14 bases between. CDR1 is SGHRS, CDR2 YFSETQ, per germline. This CDR3 spans 14 amino acids.

This clone was found a few times. The V and J genes are TRBV29-1 and TRBJ1-1; D call uncertain. This CDR3 spans 14 amino acids. V was cut by 3 bases and J by 1 base, with 12 bases left in between. Germline assignment: CDR1 SQVTM and CDR2 ANQGSEA. The CDR3 is CSVDLRYGNTEAFF. The CDR3 DNA reads TGCAGCGTTGATTTACGGTACGGGAACACTGAAGCTTTCTTT.

This clone was seen more than once but under ten times. The chain couples TRBV7-8 to TRBJ1-2, with a possible D match to TRBD1 (6 bases). CDR3 size: 13 residues. Trimming cost V 5 bases and J 8 bases, with 15 bases left between them. Germline CDR1 and CDR2: SGHVS and FQNEAQ. The CDR3 loop is CASSRGTMEGYTF. CDR3 in DNA: TGTGCCAGCAGCCGTGGGACAATGGAAGGCTACACCTTC.

This clone was found a few times. This rearrangement joins TRBV18 to TRBJ2-5; D ambiguous. The length of the CDR3 is 13 residues. Trimming took 3 bases from V and 2 from J, leaving 7 bases between them. In germline, CDR1 is KGHSH, CDR2 LQKENI. In nucleotides, the CDR3 is TGTGCCAGCTCACCGTTGGAGCAAGAGACCCAGTACTTC. It specifies CASSPLEQETQYF.